These 21 T cell receptor beta chains came from one sample sequenced in a study of blood T cell repertoires in COVID-19 (dated by TCRdb to the early 2020s). Library construction relied on the immunoSEQ multiplex PCR assay. TCRdb limited this immuneACCESS table to in-frame rearrangements with V and J called. A share of clones is missing; checked studies link under half to unresolved V genes, and the rest is unexplained. This sample holds just under 300,000 clones; 85% to 90% were observed only once. The top ten constitute 1% to 1.5% of the sample. The sequenced material came from peripheral blood. The source of these receptors is a man between 70 and 80 years old with acute or convalescent COVID-19.

The J gene is TRBJ1-3, the V gene TRBV3-1 (or the pseudogene TRBV3-2); D gene ambiguous. V was pared by 5 bases and J by 0 bases, with 11 bases between. Germline V gives CDR1 LGHDT, CDR2 YNNKEL (reference sequence). This CDR3 has 15 residues. The CDR3 protein is CASSKAGSSGNTIYF. The CDR3 DNA reads TGTGCCAGCAGCAAAGCTGGCAGCTCTGGAAACACCATATATTTT.

This sequence joins TRBV7-2 and TRBJ2-3; D possibly corresponds to TRBD1 (5 bases). Germline V lookup: CDR1 SGHTA, CDR2 FQGNSA. Trimming took off 1 base at V and 4 bases at J, with 9 bases between the two ends. CDR3 size: 14 residues. The chain's CDR3 is CASSLGIGADTQYF. CDR3 DNA sequence: TGTGCCAGCAGCTTAGGGATAGGGGCAGATACGCAGTATTTT.

This chain connects TRBV18 to TRBJ2-2, with a tentative D call TRBD1 (6 bases). Germline loops: CDR1 KGHSH, CDR2 LQKENI. Between the trimmed V and J ends, which lost 4 bases and 0 bases, there was a span of 9 bases. The CDR3 has 15 residues. The CDR3: CASSLGQTNTGELFF. Here the CDR3 DNA reads TGTGCCAGCTCACTTGGACAGACGAACACCGGGGAGCTGTTTTTT.

The rearrangement joins TRBV6-1 to TRBJ2-7; 8 bases map to TRBD2. This CDR3 comprises 15 residues. Germline lookup yields CDR1 MNHNS and CDR2 SASEGT. J was trimmed by 3 bases and V by 1 base; bases with no gene match: 5. CDR3 sequence: CASSEGPSGYYEQYF. The DNA of the CDR3 is TGTGCCAGCAGTGAAGGTCCTAGCGGGTACTACGAGCAGTACTTC.

This chain uses TRBV6-5 with TRBJ2-1, with 10 nucleotides matching TRBD2. This CDR3 has 13 residues. CDR1 and CDR2 from the germline V gene are MNHEY and SVGAGI. V lost 7 bases to trimming and J lost 10 bases; unmatched junction nucleotides: 7. The DNA of the CDR3 is TGTGCCAGCACGAGCGGGAGGGCGAGAGAGCAGTTCTTC. It codes for CASTSGRAREQFF.

In this sample, this clone turned up a few times. The J gene is TRBJ1-2, the V gene TRBV7-9, with D possibly TRBD1 on 6 matching bases. CDR1 and CDR2 (germline): SEHNR, FQNEAQ (reference sequence). This CDR3 contains 15 residues. Between the trimmed V and J ends, which lost 3 bases and 7 bases, there was a span of 18 bases. CDR3 sequence: CASSFTGGAPGGYTF. Written as DNA, the CDR3 is TGTGCCAGCAGCTTTACTGGGGGCGCCCCCGGTGGCTACACCTTC. The variable domain in full, with the rest retrieved from reference TRBV7-9 and TRBJ1-2, is DTGVSQNPRHKITKRGQNVTFRCDPISEHNRLYWYRQTLGQGPEFLTYFQNEAQLEKSRLLSDRFSAERPKGSFSTLEIQRTEQGDSAMYLCASSFTGGAPGGYTFGSGTRLTVV.

The CDR3 spells CASSRGPSTDTQYF. DNA for the CDR3: TGTGCCAGCAGCCGCGGGCCAAGCACAGATACGCAGTATTTT. This rearrangement joins TRBV3-1 (or the pseudogene TRBV3-2) to TRBJ2-3, with D possibly TRBD2 on 5 matching bases. V gave up 4 bases and J gave up 0 bases, with 8 bases separating them. Per germline, CDR1 LGHDT and CDR2 YNNKEL (reference sequence). This CDR3 is built from 14 residues.

The chain uses TRBV5-4 and TRBJ2-2; D perhaps matches TRBD2 (6 bases). The V gene lost 5 bases and the J gene lost 4 bases, with 18 bases spanning the gap. Germline V gene sequence: CDR1 SGHNT, CDR2 YYREEE (reference sequence). This CDR3 contains 16 residues. The CDR3 DNA sequence: TGTGCCAGCAGTTCCGGGAGCAAAAGTACCACCGGGGAGCTGTTTTTT. This sequence encodes CASSSGSKSTTGELFF.

V usage is TRBV15 and J usage is TRBJ2-2, with 12 bases aligning to TRBD2. V shed 9 bases and J 5 bases; nucleotides not matched to a gene: 10. Germline V gene sequence: CDR1 LNHNV, CDR2 YYDKDF (reference sequence). The CDR3 extends over 16 amino acids. The DNA for the CDR3 is TGTGCCACTGGGCCAGGGGGACTAGCGGGTACCGGGGAGCTGTTTTTT. This translates into CATGPGGLAGTGELFF.

V and J are TRBV6-2 or TRBV6-3 and TRBJ1-1; D gene unclear. V was shortened by 2 bases and J by 0 bases, with 4 bases between the two germline ends. This CDR3 is built from 13 residues. Germline loops: CDR1 MNHEY, CDR2 SVGEGT. The CDR3 region has the DNA TGTGCCAGCAGTTACCGTGTGAACACTGAAGCTTTCTTT. It is translated as CASSYRVNTEAFF.

This clone was detected many times. This sequence joins TRBV7-2 and TRBJ1-5; the D is unclear. Germline values: CDR1 SGHTA, CDR2 FQGNSA. Trimming removed 6 bases at V and 0 bases at J, with 12 bases between. This CDR3 spans 15 amino acids. The CDR3 loop reads CASSPGPYSNQPQHF. In DNA, the CDR3 is TGTGCCAGCAGTCCAGGCCCCTATAGCAATCAGCCCCAGCATTTT.

The V call is TRBV20-1, the J call TRBJ2-3; the match to TRBD2 covers 7 bases. V gave up 3 bases and J gave up 5 bases; unmatched junction bases: 5. The CDR3 runs to 13 residues. Germline V CDR1 and CDR2: DFQATT, SNEGSKA (reference sequence). CDR3 in amino acids: CSASLAGVDTQYF. The CDR3 DNA follows: TGCAGTGCTAGTTTGGCGGGAGTAGATACGCAGTATTTT.

This clone was seen more than once but under ten times. The chain carries TRBV30 and TRBJ1-2; tentative D call: TRBD1 (5 bases). Between the trimmed V and J ends, which lost 2 bases and 2 bases, there was a span of 15 bases. The CDR3 sequence is 15 residues long. Germline V gives CDR1 GTSNPN, CDR2 SVGIG (reference sequence). The CDR3 protein is CAWSRGGAANYGYTF. The CDR3 region has the DNA TGTGCCTGGAGTCGTGGCGGGGCAGCGAACTATGGCTACACCTTC.

The chain links TRBV7-2 to TRBJ2-7; 10 bases line up with TRBD1. CDR1 SGHTA and CDR2 FQGNSA come from the germline V gene. The CDR3 is 16 residues long. Trimming at V came to 5 bases and at J to 2 bases, leaving 9 bases not matched to a gene. The CDR3: CASSPAGTGAAYEQYF. The CDR3 nucleotides are TGTGCCAGCAGCCCGGCCGGGACAGGGGCGGCCTACGAGCAGTACTTC.

V and J are TRBV29-1 and TRBJ2-5; D remains unclear. This CDR3 contains 14 residues. Germline CDR1 is SQVTM and CDR2 is ANQGSEA. The germline V and J ends were trimmed by 2 bases and 1 base, with 11 bases remaining between them. The CDR3 here is CSVERASFQETQYF. CDR3 in DNA: TGCAGCGTTGAACGCGCGTCTTTCCAAGAGACCCAGTACTTC.

The chain recombines TRBV7-2 with TRBJ2-4; weak D call: TRBD2 (7 bases). V lost 5 bases, J lost 15 bases, and 23 bases lay in between. Germline CDR1 reads SGHTA; CDR2 reads FQGNSA. The CDR3 loop spans 14 amino acids. Here the CDR3 DNA reads TGTGCCAGCAGCCCGAACATTGGGGGGGCACCTTGGTACTTC. Amino acids: CASSPNIGGAPWYF.

The chain couples TRBV30 to TRBJ1-1; tentatively, D is TRBD1 (5 bases). Trimming took off 4 bases at V and 5 bases at J, with 23 bases between the two ends. Germline V gives CDR1 GTSNPN, CDR2 SVGIG (reference sequence). The CDR3 totals 16 residues. The CDR3 sequence: CAWMDPRGGGWTEAFF. In nucleotides, the CDR3 is TGTGCCTGGATGGACCCCCGCGGGGGGGGATGGACTGAAGCTTTCTTT. The full variable domain, with the rest looked up from reference TRBV30 and TRBJ1-1, is SQTIHQWPATLVQPVGSPLSLECTVEGTSNPNLYWYRQAAGRGLQLLFYSVGIGQISSEVPQNLSASRPQDRQFILSSKKLLLSDSGFYLCAWMDPRGGGWTEAFFGQGTRLTVV.

This chain uses TRBV2 with TRBJ1-1, with D uncertain. The germline V gene has CDR1 SNHLY and CDR2 FYNNEI. V dropped 7 bases and J dropped 4 bases, with 19 bases sitting between them. The CDR3 spans 15 residues. For the CDR3, the DNA is TGTGCCAGCACTGGGGTGAGGGTTGGTGGCACTGAAGCTTTCTTT. This codes for CASTGVRVGGTEAFF.

This clone is a singleton in its sample. This chain links TRBV27 with TRBJ2-7, with 10 bases matching TRBD2. V gave up 5 bases and J gave up 2 bases; unmatched junction bases: 9. The CDR3 covers 16 residues. Germline lookup yields CDR1 MNHEY and CDR2 SMNVEV (reference sequence). Written as DNA, the CDR3 is TGTGCCAGCAGTCCCAAGACTAGCGGGCCTACCTACGAGCAGTACTTC. Protein product: CASSPKTSGPTYEQYF.

The chain joins TRBV6-5 to TRBJ2-1, with D possibly being TRBD1 (6 bases). Trimming shortened V by 5 bases and J by 8 bases, and 13 bases separated the two germline ends. The CDR3 consists of 13 residues. Germline V gives CDR1 MNHEY, CDR2 SVGAGI. The CDR3 loop reads CASSRAGGYEQFF. DNA of the CDR3: TGTGCCAGCAGTCGAGCTGGGGGCTATGAGCAGTTCTTC.

The chain is built from TRBV18 and TRBJ1-5, with D unresolved. The length of the CDR3 is 13 residues. Germline CDR1 is KGHSH and CDR2 is LQKENI. Between the trimmed V and J ends, which lost 2 bases and 6 bases, there was a span of 8 bases. The CDR3 sequence: CASSPGSGQPQHF. The CDR3 region has the DNA TGTGCCAGCTCACCAGGGTCGGGTCAGCCCCAGCATTTT.